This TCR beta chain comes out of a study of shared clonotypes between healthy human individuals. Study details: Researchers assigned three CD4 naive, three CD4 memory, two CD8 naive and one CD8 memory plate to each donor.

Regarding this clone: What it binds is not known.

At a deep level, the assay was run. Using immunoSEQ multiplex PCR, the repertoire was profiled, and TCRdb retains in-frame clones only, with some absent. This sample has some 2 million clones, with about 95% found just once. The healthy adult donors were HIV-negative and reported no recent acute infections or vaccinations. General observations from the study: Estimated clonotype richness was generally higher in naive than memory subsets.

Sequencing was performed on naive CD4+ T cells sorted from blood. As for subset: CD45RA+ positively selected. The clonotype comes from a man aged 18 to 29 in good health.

This CDR3 reads CASRYRGPNTEAFF. The CDR3 nucleotides are TGTGCCAGCAGGTACAGGGGTCCGAACACTGAAGCTTTCTTT. The V and J genes are TRBV5-4 and TRBJ1-1, with TRBD1 identical over 7 bases. Germline CDR1 and CDR2: SGHNT and YYREEE (reference sequence). The junction had 5 bases not matched to a gene; V was cut back by 5 bases and J by 1 base. CDR3 length: 14 residues.